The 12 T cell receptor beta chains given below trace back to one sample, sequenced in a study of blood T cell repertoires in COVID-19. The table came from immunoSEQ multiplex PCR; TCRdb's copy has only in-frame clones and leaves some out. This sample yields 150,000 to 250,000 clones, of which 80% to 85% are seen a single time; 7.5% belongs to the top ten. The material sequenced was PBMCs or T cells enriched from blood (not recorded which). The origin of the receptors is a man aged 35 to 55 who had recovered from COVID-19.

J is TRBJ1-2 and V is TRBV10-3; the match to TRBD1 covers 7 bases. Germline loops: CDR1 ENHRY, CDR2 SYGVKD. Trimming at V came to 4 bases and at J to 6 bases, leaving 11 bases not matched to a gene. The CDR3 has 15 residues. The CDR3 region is CAISGQQGSLDGYTF. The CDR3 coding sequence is TGTGCCATCAGTGGGCAACAGGGGAGTTTGGATGGCTACACCTTC.

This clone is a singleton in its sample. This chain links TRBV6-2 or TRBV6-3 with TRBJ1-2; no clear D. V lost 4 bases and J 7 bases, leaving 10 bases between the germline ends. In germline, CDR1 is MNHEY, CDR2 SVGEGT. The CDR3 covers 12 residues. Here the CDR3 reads CASSSWTFGYTF. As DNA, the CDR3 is TGTGCCAGCAGTTCCTGGACTTTTGGCTACACCTTC.

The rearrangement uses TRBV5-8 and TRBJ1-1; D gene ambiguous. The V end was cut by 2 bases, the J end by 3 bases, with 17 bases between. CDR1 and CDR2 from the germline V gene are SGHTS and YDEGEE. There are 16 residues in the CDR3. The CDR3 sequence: CASSFPYGPSDTEAFF. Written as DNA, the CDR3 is TGTGCCAGCAGCTTCCCTTATGGGCCCTCGGACACTGAAGCTTTCTTT.

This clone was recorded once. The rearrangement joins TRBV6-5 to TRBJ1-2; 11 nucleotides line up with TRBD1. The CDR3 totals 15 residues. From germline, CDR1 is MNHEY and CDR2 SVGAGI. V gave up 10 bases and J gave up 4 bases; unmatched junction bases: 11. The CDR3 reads CATPRTGGTPYGYTF. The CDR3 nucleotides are TGTGCCACCCCCCGGACAGGGGGCACCCCCTATGGCTACACCTTC.

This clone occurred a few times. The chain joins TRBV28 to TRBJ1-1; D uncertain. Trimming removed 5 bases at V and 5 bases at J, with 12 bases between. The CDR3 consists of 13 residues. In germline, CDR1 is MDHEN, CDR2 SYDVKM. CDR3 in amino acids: CASSPSGGTEAFF. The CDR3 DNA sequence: TGTGCCAGCAGTCCTTCGGGTGGGACTGAAGCTTTCTTT.

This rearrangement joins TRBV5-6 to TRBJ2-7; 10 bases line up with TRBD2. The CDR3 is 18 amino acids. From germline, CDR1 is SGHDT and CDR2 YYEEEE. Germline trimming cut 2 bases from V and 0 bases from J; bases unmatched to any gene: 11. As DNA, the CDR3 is TGTGCCAGCAGCTTCCTGGGGAGCGGGGGGGCGAGCTCCTACGAGCAGTACTTC. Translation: CASSFLGSGGASSYEQYF.

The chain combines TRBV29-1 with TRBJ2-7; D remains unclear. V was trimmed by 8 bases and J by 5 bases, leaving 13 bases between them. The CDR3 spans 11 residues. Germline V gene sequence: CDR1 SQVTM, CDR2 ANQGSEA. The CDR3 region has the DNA TGCAGCTCAAAATCGGGTGACGAGCAGTACTTC. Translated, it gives CSSKSGDEQYF.

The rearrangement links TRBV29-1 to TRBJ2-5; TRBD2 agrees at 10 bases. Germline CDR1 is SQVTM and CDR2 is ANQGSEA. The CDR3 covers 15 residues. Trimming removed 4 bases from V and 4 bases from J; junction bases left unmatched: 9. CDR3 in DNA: TGCAGCGTTGTTGGGAGCGGGGGGGCCCGAGAGACCCAGTACTTC. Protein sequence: CSVVGSGGARETQYF.

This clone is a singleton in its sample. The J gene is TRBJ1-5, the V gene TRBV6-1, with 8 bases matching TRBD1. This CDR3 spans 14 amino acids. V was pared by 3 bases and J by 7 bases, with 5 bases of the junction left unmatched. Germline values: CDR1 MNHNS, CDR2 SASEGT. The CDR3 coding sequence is TGTGCCAGCAGTGATACCCGACAGGGGCAGCCCCAGCATTTT. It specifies CASSDTRQGQPQHF.

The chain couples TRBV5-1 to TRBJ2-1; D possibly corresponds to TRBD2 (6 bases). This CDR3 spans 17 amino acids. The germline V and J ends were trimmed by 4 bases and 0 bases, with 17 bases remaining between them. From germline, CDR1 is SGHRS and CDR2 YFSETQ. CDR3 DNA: TGCGCCAGCAGCCCATCGGGACTTTCGAGCTCCTACAATGAGCAGTTCTTC. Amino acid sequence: CASSPSGLSSSYNEQFF.

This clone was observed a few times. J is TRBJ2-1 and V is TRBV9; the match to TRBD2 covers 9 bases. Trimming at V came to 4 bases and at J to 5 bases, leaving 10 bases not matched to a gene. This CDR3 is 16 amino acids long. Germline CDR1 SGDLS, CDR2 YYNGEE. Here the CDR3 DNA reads TGTGCCAGCAGCCGACGCCCGGGACTAGCCGACAATGAGCAGTTCTTC. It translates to CASSRRPGLADNEQFF.

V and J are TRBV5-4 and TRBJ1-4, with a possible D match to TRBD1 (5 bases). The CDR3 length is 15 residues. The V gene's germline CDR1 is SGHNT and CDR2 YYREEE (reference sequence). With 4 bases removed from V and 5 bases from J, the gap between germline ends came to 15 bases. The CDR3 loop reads CASSRRGGRNEKLFF. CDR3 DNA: TGTGCCAGCAGCCGGCGGGGCGGAAGGAATGAAAAACTGTTTTTT.